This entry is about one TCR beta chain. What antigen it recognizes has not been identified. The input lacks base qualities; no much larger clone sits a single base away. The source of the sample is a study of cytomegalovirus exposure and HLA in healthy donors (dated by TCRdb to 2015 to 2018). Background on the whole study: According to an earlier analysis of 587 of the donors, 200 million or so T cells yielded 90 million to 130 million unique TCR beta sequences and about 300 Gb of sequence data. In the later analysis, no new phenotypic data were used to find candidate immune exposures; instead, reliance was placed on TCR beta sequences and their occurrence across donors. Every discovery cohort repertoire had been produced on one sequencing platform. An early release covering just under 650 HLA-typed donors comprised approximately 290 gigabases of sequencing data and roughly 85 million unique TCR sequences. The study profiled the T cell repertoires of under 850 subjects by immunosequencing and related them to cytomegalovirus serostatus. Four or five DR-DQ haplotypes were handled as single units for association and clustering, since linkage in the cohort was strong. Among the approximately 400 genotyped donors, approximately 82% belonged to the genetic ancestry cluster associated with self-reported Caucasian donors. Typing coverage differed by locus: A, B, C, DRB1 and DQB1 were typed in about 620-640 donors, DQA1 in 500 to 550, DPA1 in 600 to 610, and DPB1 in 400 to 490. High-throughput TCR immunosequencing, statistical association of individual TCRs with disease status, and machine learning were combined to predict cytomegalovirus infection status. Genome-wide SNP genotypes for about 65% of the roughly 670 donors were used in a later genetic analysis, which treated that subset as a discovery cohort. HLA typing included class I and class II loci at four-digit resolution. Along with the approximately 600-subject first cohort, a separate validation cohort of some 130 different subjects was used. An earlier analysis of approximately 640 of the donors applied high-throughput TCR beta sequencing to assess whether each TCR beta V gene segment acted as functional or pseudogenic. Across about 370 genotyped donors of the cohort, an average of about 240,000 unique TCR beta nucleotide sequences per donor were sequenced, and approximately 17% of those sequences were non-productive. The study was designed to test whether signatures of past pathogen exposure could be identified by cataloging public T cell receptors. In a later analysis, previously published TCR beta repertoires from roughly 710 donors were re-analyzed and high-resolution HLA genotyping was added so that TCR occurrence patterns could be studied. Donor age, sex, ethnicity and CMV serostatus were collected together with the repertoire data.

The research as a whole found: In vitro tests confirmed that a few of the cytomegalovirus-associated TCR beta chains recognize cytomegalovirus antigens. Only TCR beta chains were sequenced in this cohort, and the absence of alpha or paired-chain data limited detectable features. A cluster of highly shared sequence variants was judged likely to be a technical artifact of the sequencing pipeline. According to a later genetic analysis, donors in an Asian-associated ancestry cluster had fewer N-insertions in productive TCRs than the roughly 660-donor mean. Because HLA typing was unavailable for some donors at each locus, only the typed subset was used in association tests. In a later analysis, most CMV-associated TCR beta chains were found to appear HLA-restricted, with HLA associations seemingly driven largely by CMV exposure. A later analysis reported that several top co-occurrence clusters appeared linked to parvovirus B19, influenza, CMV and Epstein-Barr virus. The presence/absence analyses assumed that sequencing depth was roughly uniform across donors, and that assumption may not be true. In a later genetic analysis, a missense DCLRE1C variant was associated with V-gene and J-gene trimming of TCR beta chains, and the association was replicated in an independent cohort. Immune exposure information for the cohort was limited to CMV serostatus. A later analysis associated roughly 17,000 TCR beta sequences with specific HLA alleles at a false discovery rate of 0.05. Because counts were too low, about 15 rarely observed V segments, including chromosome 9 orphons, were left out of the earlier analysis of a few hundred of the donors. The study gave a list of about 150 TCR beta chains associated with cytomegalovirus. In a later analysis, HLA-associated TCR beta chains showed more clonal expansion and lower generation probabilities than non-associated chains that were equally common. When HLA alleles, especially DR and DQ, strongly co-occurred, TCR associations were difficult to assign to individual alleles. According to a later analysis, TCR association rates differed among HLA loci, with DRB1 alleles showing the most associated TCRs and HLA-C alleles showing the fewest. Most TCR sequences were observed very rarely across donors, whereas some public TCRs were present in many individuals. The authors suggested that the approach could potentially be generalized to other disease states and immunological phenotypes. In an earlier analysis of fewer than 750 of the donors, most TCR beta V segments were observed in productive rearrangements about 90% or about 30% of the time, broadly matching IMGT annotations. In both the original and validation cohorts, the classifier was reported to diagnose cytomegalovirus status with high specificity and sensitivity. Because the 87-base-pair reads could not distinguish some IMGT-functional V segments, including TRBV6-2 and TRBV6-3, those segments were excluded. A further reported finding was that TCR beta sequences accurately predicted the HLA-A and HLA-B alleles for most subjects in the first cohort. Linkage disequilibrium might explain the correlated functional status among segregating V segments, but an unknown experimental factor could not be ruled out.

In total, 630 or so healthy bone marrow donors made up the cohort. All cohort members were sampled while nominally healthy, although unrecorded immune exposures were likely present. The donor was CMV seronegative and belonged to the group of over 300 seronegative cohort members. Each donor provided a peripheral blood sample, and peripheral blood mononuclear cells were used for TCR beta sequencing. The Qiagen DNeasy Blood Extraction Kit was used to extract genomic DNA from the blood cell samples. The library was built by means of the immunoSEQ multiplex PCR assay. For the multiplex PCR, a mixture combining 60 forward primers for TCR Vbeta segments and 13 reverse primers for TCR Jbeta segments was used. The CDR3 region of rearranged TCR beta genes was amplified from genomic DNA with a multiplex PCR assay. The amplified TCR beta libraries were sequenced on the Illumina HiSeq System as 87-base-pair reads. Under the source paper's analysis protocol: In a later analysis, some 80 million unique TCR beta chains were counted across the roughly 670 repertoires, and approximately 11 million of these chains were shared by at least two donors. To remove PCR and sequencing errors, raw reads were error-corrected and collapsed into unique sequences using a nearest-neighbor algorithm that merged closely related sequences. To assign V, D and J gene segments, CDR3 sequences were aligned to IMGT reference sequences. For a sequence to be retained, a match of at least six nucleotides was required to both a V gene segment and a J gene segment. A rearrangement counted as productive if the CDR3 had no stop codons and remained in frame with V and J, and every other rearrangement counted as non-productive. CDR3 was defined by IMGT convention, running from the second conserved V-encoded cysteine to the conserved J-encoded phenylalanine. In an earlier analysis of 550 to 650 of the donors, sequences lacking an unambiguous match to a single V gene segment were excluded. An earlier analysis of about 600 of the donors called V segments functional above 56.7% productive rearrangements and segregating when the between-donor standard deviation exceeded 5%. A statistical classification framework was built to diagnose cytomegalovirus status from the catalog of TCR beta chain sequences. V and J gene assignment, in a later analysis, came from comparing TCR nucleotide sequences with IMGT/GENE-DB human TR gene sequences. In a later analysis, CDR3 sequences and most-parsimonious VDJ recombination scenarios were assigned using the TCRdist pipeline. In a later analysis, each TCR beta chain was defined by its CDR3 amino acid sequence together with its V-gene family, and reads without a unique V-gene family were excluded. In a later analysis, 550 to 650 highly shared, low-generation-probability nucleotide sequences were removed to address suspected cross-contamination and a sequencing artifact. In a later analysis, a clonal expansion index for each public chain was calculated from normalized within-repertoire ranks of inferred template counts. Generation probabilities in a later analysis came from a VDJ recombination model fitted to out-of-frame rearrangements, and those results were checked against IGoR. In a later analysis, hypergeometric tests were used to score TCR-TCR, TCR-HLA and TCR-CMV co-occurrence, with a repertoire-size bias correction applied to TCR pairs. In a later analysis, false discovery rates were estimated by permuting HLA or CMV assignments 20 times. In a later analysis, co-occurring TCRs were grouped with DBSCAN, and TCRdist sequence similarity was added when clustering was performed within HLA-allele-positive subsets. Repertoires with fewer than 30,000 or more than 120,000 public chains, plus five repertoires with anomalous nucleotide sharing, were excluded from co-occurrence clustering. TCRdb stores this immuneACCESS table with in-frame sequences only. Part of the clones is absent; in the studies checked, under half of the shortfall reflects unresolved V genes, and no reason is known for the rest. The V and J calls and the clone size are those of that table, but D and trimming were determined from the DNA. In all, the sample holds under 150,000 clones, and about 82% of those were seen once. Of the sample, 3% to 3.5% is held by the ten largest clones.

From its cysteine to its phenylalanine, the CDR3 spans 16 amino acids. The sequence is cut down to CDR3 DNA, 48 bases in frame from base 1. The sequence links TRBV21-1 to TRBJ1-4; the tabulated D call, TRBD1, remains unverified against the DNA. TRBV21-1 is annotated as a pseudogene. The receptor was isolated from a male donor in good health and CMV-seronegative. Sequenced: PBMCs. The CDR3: CASSKDRDKTNEKLFF. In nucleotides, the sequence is TGTGCCAGCAGCAAAGATCGGGACAAGACTAATGAAAAACTGTTTTTT.